The present entry profiles one TCR beta chain with its context. The sample originates from a study of metastatic and nonmetastatic thyroid tumors. Study context: Samples came from malignant and benign thyroid patients, and repertoires were compared across blood and tumor or nodule tissue.

Per the germline V gene, CDR1 is SGHNT and CDR2 is YENEEA. The trim removed 0 bases at V and 4 bases at J, leaving 7 bases unmatched. The length of the CDR3 is 16 residues. Authors' processing steps: The distant-metastasis classifier for papillary thyroid cancer was built from CDR3 differences across clinicopathological groups. TCRdb re-clonotyped the PCR reads via MiXCR. These V and J calls originate from TCRdb's pipeline instead of the authors' own analysis. The table shows 35,000 to 50,000 clones, with roughly 14% occurring only once. No treatment had been given to any patient before thyroid surgery.

Sequences were obtained from blood. The clonotype was recovered from a female donor with papillary thyroid cancer or a benign thyroid nodule (not recorded which). Some clones in this sample may be carry-over from other donors' samples. The chain links TRBV11-3 to TRBJ2-7; 9 nucleotides align to TRBD1. The CDR3 DNA is TGTGCCAGCAGCTTAGAGGGACAGGGTGGGGTTTACGAGCAGTACTTC. Amino acid sequence: CASSLEGQGGVYEQYF.